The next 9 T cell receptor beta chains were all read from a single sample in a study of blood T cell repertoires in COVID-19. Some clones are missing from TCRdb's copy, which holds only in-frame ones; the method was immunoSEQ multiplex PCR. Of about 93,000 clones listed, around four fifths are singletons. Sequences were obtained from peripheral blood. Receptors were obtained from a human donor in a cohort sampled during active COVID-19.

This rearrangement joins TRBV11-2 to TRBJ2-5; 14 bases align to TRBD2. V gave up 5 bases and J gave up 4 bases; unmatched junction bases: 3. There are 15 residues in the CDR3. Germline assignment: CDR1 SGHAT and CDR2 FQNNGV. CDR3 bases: TGTGCCAGCAGCAGAGGGACTAGCGGGGGAGAGACCCAGTACTTC. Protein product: CASSRGTSGGETQYF. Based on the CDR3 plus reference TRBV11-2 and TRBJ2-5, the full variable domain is EAGVAQSPRYKIIEKRQSVAFWCNPISGHATLYWYQQILGQGPKLLIQFQNNGVVDDSQLPKDRFSAERLKGVDSTLKIQPAKLEDSAVYLCASSRGTSGGETQYFGPGTRLLVL.

The CDR3 spells CASSLKQYPPLHF. CDR3 bases: TGTGCCAGCAGTCTCAAACAGTATCCACCCCTCCACTTT. The chain combines TRBV6-5 with TRBJ1-6, with unresolved D. Trimming took off 5 bases at V and 11 bases at J, with 13 bases between the two ends. This CDR3 has 13 amino acids. The germline gives CDR1 MNHEY, CDR2 SVGAGI.

The CDR3 loop is CASSPRLAGMGHEQFF. The CDR3, as DNA: TGCGCCAGCAGCCCCCGACTAGCGGGAATGGGTCATGAGCAGTTCTTC. The chain joins TRBV5-1 to TRBJ2-1; the match to TRBD2 covers 11 bases. CDR3 size: 16 residues. Per the germline V gene, CDR1 is SGHRS and CDR2 is YFSETQ. V gave up 4 bases and J gave up 8 bases; unmatched junction bases: 11.

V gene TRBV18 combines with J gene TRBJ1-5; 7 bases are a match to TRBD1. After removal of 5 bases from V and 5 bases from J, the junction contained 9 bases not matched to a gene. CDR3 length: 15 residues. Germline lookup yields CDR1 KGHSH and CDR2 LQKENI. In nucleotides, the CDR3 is TGTGCCAGCTCATCCCTACAGGGGATGGATCAGCCCCAGCATTTT. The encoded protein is CASSSLQGMDQPQHF.

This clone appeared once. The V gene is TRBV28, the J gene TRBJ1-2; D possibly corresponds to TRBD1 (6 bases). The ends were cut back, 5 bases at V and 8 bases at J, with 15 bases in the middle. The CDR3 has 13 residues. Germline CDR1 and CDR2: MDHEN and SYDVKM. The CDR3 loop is CASSIQGKVGYTF. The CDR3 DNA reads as TGTGCCAGCAGTATCCAGGGGAAAGTAGGCTACACCTTC.

The CDR3 nucleotides are TGTGCCAGCAGCGACGGGGGGTTGGGGGAGCTGTTTTTT. Translation: CASSDGGLGELFF. The V and J genes are TRBV7-8 and TRBJ2-2; TRBD2 agrees at 7 bases. J lost 8 bases, V lost 5 bases, and 5 bases had no gene match. The CDR3 runs to 13 residues. Per germline, CDR1 SGHVS and CDR2 FQNEAQ.

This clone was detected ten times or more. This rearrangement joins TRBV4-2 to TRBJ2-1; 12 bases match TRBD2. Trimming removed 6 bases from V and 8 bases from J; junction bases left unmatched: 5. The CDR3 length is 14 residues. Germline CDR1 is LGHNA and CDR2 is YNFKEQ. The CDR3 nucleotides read TGTGCCAGCAGGGCTAGCGGGGGGGCCGATGAGCAGTTCTTC. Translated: CASRASGGADEQFF.

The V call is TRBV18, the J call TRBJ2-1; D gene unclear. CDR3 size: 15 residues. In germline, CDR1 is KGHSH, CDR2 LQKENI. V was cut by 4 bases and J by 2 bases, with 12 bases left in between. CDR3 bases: TGTGCCAGCTCACATGGTACGATAGCCTACAATGAGCAGTTCTTC. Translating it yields CASSHGTIAYNEQFF.

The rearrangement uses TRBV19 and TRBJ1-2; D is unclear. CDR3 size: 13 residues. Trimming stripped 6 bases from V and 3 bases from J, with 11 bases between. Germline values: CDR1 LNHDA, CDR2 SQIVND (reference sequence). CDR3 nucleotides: TGTGCCAGTAGGCGAGGGCTTCACTATGGCTACACCTTC. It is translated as CASRRGLHYGYTF. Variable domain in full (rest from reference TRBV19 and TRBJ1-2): DGGITQSPKYLFRKEGQNVTLSCEQNLNHDAMYWYRQDPGQGLRLIYYSQIVNDFQKGDIAEGYSVSREKKESFPLTVTSAQKNPTAFYLCASRRGLHYGYTFGSGTRLTVV.